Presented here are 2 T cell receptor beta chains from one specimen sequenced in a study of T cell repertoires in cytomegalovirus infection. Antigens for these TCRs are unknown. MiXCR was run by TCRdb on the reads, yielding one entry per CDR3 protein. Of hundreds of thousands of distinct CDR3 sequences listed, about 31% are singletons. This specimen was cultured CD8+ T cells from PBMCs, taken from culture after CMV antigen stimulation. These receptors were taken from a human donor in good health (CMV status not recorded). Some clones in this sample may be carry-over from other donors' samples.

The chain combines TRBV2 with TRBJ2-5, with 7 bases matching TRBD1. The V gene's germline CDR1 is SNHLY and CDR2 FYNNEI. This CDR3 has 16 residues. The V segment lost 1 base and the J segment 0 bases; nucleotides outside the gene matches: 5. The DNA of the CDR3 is TGTGCCAGCAGTGAAGAAGGGACAGAGTACCAAGAGACCCAGTACTTC. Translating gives CASSEEGTEYQETQYF.

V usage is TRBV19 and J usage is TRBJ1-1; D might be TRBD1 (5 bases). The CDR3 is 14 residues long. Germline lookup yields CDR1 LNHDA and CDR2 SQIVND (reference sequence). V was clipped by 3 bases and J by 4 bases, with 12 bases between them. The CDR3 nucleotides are TGTGCCAGTAGTATCGGGGGGGGAGGCACTGAAGCTTTCTTT. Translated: CASSIGGGGTEAFF.